This T cell receptor beta chain was captured in a study of T cell repertoires in cytomegalovirus infection. Study in general: Alongside well-studied HLA-B-restricted CMV epitopes, recently identified HLA-C-restricted CMV epitopes were also used. Indications of both CMV infection and matching HLA type were provided by public TCR beta signatures. Overall study findings and caveats: Using cumulative public TCR beta family frequency, the authors identified those who carried CMV together with the relevant HLA. HLA-C-restricted CMV-specific TCR beta clonotypes prevailed in the ex vivo response.

The V gene's germline CDR1 is KGHDR and CDR2 SFDVKD. V was pared by 7 bases and J by 2 bases, with 10 bases between. The CDR3 runs 13 residues. Turning to this clonotype: Its antigen is still unknown.

TCRdb reprocessed the reads via MiXCR and lists one record per CDR3 protein. The sample holds some 920,000 distinct CDR3 sequences, around 31% seen once. V usage is TRBV24-1 and J usage is TRBJ1-1; possibly TRBD1 for D (5 bases). Sample: cultured CD8+ T cells from PBMCs, taken from culture after CMV antigen stimulation. This clonotype was sampled from a human donor in good health (CMV status not recorded). Some clones in this sample may be carry-over from other donors' samples. CDR3 amino acids: CATSQTDNTEAFF. For the CDR3, the DNA is TGTGCCACCAGCCAGACAGACAACACTGAAGCTTTCTTT.